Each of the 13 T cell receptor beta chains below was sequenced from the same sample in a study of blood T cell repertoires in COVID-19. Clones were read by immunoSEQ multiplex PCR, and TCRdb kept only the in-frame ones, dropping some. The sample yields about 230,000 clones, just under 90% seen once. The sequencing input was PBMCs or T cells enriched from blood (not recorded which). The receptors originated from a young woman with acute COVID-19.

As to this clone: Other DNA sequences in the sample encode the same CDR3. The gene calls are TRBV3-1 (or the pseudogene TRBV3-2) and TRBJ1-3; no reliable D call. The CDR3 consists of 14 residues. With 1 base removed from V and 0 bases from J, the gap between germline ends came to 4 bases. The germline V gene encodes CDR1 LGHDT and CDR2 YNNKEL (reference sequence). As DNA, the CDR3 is TGTGCCAGCAGCCAAGCGGGCTCTGGAAACACCATATATTTT. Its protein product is CASSQAGSGNTIYF.

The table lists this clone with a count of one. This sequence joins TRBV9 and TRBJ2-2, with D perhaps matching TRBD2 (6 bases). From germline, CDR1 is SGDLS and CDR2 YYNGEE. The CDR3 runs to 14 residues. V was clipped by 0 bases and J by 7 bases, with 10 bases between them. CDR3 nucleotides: TGTGCCAGCAGCGTAGGGGACTCAAACGGGGAGCTGTTTTTT. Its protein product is CASSVGDSNGELFF.

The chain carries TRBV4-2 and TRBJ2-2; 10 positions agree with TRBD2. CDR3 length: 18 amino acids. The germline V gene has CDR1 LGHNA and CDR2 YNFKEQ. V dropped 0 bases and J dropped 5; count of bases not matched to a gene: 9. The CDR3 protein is CASSQEWLAGASTGELFF. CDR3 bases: TGTGCCAGCAGCCAAGAGTGGCTAGCGGGGGCAAGTACCGGGGAGCTGTTTTTT.

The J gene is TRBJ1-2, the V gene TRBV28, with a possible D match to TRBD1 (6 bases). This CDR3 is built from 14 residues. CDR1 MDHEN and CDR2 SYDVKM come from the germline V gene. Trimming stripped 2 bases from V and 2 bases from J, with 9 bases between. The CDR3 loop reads CASSLGGTNYGYTF. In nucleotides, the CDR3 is TGTGCCAGCAGTTTAGGGGGCACCAACTATGGCTACACCTTC.

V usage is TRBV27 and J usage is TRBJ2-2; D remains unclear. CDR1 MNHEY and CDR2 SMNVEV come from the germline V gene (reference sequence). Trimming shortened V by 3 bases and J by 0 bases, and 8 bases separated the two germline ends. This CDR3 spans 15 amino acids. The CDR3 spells CASSLHWSNTGELFF. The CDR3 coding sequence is TGTGCCAGCAGTTTGCACTGGTCGAACACCGGGGAGCTGTTTTTT.

CDR3 sequence (DNA): TGTGCCAGTAGTACAAACCGGGTCAGCGGGACTTCTGGGGCCAACGTCCTGACTTTC. It translates to CASSTNRVSGTSGANVLTF. The chain recombines TRBV19 with TRBJ2-6; 7 bases are a match to TRBD2. The CDR3 runs 19 residues. CDR1 and CDR2 from the germline V gene are LNHDA and SQIVND (reference sequence). Unmatched junction bases numbered 13, after V lost 4 bases and J lost 1 base.

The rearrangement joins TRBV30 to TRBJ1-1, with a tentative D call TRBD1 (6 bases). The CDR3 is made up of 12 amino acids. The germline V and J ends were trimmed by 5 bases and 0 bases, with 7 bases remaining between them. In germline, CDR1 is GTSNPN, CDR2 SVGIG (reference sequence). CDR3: CAWQGMNTEAFF. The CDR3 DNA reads TGTGCCTGGCAGGGGATGAACACTGAAGCTTTCTTT.

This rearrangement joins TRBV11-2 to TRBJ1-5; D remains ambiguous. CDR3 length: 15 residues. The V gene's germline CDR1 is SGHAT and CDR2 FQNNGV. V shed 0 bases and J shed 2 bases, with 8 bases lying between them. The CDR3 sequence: CASSLDGEGNQPQHF. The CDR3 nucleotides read TGTGCCAGCAGCTTAGACGGGGAGGGCAATCAGCCCCAGCATTTT.

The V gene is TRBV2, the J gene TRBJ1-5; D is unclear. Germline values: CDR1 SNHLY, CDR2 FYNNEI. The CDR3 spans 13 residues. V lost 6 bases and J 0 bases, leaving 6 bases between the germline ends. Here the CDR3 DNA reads TGTGCCAGCAGGATCTATAGCAATCAGCCCCAGCATTTT. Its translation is CASRIYSNQPQHF.

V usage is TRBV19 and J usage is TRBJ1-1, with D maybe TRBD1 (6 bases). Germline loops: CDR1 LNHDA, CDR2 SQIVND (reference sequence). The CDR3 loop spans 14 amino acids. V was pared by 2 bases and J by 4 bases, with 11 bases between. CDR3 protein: CASSINQGRTEAFF. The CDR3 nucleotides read TGTGCCAGTAGTATAAATCAGGGGCGCACTGAAGCTTTCTTT.

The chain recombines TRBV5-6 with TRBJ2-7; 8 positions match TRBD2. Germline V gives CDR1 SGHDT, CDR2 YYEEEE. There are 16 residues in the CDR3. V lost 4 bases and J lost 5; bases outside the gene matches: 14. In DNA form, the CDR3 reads TGTGCCAGCAGCCGAACCTCGGGACTAGTCGGGGACGAGCAGTACTTC. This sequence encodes CASSRTSGLVGDEQYF.

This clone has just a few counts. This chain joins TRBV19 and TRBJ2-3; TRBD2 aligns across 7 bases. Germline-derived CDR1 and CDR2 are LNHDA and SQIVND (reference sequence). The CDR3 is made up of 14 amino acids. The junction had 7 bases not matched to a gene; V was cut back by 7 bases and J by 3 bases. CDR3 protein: CASKGTSETDTQYF. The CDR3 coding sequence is TGTGCCAGTAAGGGAACTAGCGAAACAGATACGCAGTATTTT.

The CDR3 is CASSYDRRTQYF. CDR3 coding DNA: TGTGCCAGCAGTTACGACAGACGGACCCAGTACTTC. The gene calls are TRBV6-5 and TRBJ2-5; tentative D call: TRBD1 (5 bases). CDR1 is MNHEY, CDR2 SVGAGI, per germline. The germline V and J ends were trimmed by 2 bases and 7 bases, with 8 bases remaining between them. CDR3 length equals 12 residues.